This T cell receptor (beta chain) originates from a study of neurological immune-mediated disorders. Study findings and constraints: Multiple sclerosis patients had less TCR clonal expansion than even healthy controls, unlike HTLV-1-associated myelopathy.

CDR3 length equals 15 residues. Germline V CDR1 and CDR2: SGHTA, FQGNSA. V was pared by 8 bases and J by 0 bases, with 9 bases of the junction left unmatched. By 5'RACE with 10-nucleotide random UMIs, the cDNA was made. TCRdb re-called the 5' RACE reads with MiXCR, one entry per CDR3 protein. The sample lists about 40,000 distinct CDR3 sequences; 2% to 3% were seen once. There are many counts of this clonotype. Its antigen remains unknown. V gene TRBV7-2 combines with J gene TRBJ1-1, with 7 nucleotides matching TRBD1. Sequencing was performed on PBMCs. The origin of this receptor is a middle-aged man with multiple sclerosis. CDR3 nucleotide sequence: TGTGCCAGCTCTTGGGACAGCCTAATGAACACTGAAGCTTTCTTT. The encoded protein is CASSWDSLMNTEAFF.